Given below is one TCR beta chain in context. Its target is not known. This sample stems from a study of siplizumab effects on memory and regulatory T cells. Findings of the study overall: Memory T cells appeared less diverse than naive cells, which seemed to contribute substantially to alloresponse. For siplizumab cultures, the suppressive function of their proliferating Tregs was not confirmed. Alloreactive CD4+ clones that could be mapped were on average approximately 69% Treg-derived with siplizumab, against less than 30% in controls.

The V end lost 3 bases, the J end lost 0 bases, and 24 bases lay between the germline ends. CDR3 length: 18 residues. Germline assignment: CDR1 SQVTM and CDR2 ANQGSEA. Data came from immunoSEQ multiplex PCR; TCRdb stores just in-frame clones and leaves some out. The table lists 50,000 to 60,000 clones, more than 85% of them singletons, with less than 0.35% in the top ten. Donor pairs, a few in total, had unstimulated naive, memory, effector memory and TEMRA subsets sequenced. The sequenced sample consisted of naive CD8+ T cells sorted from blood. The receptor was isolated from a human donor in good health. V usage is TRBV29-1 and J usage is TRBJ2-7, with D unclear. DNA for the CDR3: TGCAGCGTTGAGGCGGCAGGTCAAGACGCGGAAAGCTCCTACGAGCAGTACTTC. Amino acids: CSVEAAGQDAESSYEQYF.